The 30 T cell receptor beta chains below all came from one sample that was sequenced in a study of PD-1 blockade in mismatch repair-deficient tumors. This table comes from immunoSEQ multiplex PCR, and its TCRdb copy is limited to in-frame clones, with some not included. Of around 120,000 clones detected, roughly 90% appear once; the ten largest clones hold approximately 12%. This specimen was peripheral blood, taken approximately 73 weeks after starting pembrolizumab. These TCRs come from an adult with mismatch repair-deficient cancer.

The chain employs TRBV5-1 and TRBJ2-3; D unclear. V dropped 3 bases and J dropped 0 bases, with 2 bases sitting between them. Germline V gene data show CDR1 as SGHRS and CDR2 as YFSETQ. This CDR3 contains 12 residues. DNA of the CDR3: TGCGCCAGCAGCTCCAGCACAGATACGCAGTATTTT. Its translation: CASSSSTDTQYF.

V and J are TRBV18 and TRBJ2-3, with TRBD2 matching over 10 bases. The CDR3 runs to 15 residues. The germline V gene encodes CDR1 KGHSH and CDR2 LQKENI. The V segment lost 6 bases and the J segment 3 bases; nucleotides outside the gene matches: 6. DNA of the CDR3: TGTGCCAGCTCGCCGACTAGCGGGCATACAGATACGCAGTATTTT. Protein: CASSPTSGHTDTQYF.

The chain couples TRBV13 to TRBJ2-3; D unclear. The CDR3 runs 16 residues. V lost 5 bases, J lost 0 bases, and 15 bases lay in between. Germline CDR1 reads PRHDT; CDR2 reads FYEKMQ (reference sequence). Here the CDR3 DNA reads TGTGCCAGCAGCCCCCCAAGACGGTCGAGCACAGATACGCAGTATTTT. Translation: CASSPPRRSSTDTQYF.

The rearrangement joins TRBV13 to TRBJ1-3; D is perhaps TRBD1 (5 bases). The V gene's germline CDR1 is PRHDT and CDR2 FYEKMQ (reference sequence). Trimming took off 2 bases at V and 0 bases at J, with 8 bases between the two ends. This CDR3 has 15 amino acids. The chain's CDR3 is CASSLWGNSGNTIYF. DNA of the CDR3: TGTGCCAGCAGCTTATGGGGGAACTCTGGAAACACCATATATTTT.

This chain joins TRBV29-1 and TRBJ1-1; no clear D. Per germline, CDR1 SQVTM and CDR2 ANQGSEA. Trimming took 6 bases from V and 1 from J, leaving 9 bases between them. This CDR3 is 12 amino acids long. DNA of the CDR3: TGCAGCGTGGGTAGTGCGAACACTGAAGCTTTCTTT. This translates into CSVGSANTEAFF. Full variable domain (rest looked up from reference TRBV29-1 and TRBJ1-1): SAVISQKPSRDICQRGTSLTIQCQVDSQVTMMFWYRQQPGQSLTLIATANQGSEATYESGFVIDKFPISRPNLTFSTLTVSNMSPEDSSIYLCSVGSANTEAFFGQGTRLTVV.

V usage is TRBV2 and J usage is TRBJ1-2; D may be TRBD1 (5 bases). The CDR3 spans 15 residues. The germline V gene has CDR1 SNHLY and CDR2 FYNNEI. V was shortened by 8 bases and J by 2 bases, with 18 bases between the two germline ends. The CDR3 bases are TGTGCCAGCTCCAAGTCGGCAGGGCCGAACTATGGCTACACCTTC. Its protein is CASSKSAGPNYGYTF.

The V gene is TRBV5-3, the J gene TRBJ2-5; 8 bases fit TRBD2. TRBV5-3 is an ORF, with its function uncertain. The CDR3 has 14 residues. J gave up 5 bases and V 4 bases, and 7 bases lay outside the gene matches. The CDR3 sequence is CARSGAGVGETQYF. CDR3 in DNA: TGTGCCAGAAGCGGAGCGGGAGTTGGGGAGACCCAGTACTTC.

V and J are TRBV19 and TRBJ2-7, with TRBD1 identical over 7 bases. J gave up 0 bases and V 10 bases, and 9 bases lay outside the gene matches. This CDR3 comprises 14 residues. CDR1 LNHDA and CDR2 SQIVND come from the germline V gene (reference sequence). As DNA, the CDR3 is TGTGCCACATCGAAGACAGGGATCTCCTACGAGCAGTACTTC. As protein: CATSKTGISYEQYF.

The chain employs TRBV4-3 and TRBJ2-3; D perhaps matches TRBD2 (5 bases). This CDR3 contains 15 residues. Trimming removed 2 bases from V and 3 bases from J, with 12 bases in between. Germline-derived CDR1 and CDR2 are LGHNA and YSLEER. The CDR3 here is CASSQRGGGTDTQYF. Written as DNA, the CDR3 is TGCGCCAGCAGCCAACGGGGTGGAGGTACAGATACGCAGTATTTT.

The J gene is TRBJ2-2, the V gene TRBV30; D may be TRBD2 (6 bases). V lost 0 bases and J 6 bases, leaving 8 bases between the germline ends. The CDR3 is made up of 13 amino acids. Per germline, CDR1 GTSNPN and CDR2 SVGIG (reference sequence). The CDR3 DNA sequence: TGTGCCTGGAGTGTAGGCGGGGCCGGGGAGCTGTTTTTT. This translates into CAWSVGGAGELFF. Full variable domain (remainder filled in from reference TRBV30 and TRBJ2-2): SQTIHQWPATLVQPVGSPLSLECTVEGTSNPNLYWYRQAAGRGLQLLFYSVGIGQISSEVPQNLSASRPQDRQFILSSKKLLLSDSGFYLCAWSVGGAGELFFGEGSRLTVL.

The chain carries TRBV11-3 and TRBJ2-7; 11 bases fit TRBD2. With 1 base clipped from V and 0 bases from J, the junction kept 2 bases outside the gene matches. The CDR3 has 16 residues. The V gene's germline CDR1 is SGHNT and CDR2 YENEEA. The CDR3: CASSLATSGSSYEQYF. The CDR3, as DNA: TGTGCCAGCAGCTTAGCCACTAGCGGGAGCTCCTACGAGCAGTACTTC.

V is TRBV6-1 and J is TRBJ2-3; 9 positions match TRBD1. V lost 1 base and J lost 6; bases outside the gene matches: 5. This CDR3 spans 15 amino acids. Germline CDR1 reads MNHNS; CDR2 reads SASEGT. CDR3 DNA: TGTGCCAGCAGTGAAGTCGGGACAGGGTGGGATACGCAGTATTTT. Its translation is CASSEVGTGWDTQYF.

The rearrangement uses TRBV6-5 and TRBJ2-1, with 10 bases fitting TRBD1. From germline, CDR1 is MNHEY and CDR2 SVGAGI. V shed 4 bases and J 2 bases; nucleotides not matched to a gene: 5. The CDR3 has 16 residues. CDR3 region: CASSSTGQGAYNEQFF. The CDR3 region has the DNA TGTGCCAGCAGTTCTACCGGACAGGGGGCCTACAATGAGCAGTTCTTC.

The chain joins TRBV6-1 to TRBJ2-7; D not certain. V was pared by 5 bases and J by 4 bases, with 15 bases between. Germline CDR1 MNHNS, CDR2 SASEGT. CDR3 length equals 14 residues. Here the CDR3 DNA reads TGTGCCAGCAGTCAAAGAAGGCTTGGGTACGAGCAGTACTTC. Protein sequence: CASSQRRLGYEQYF.

This chain joins TRBV27 and TRBJ2-3; no firm D call. Germline CDR1 and CDR2: MNHEY and SMNVEV (reference sequence). V was shortened by 2 bases and J by 2 bases, with 5 bases between the two germline ends. There are 13 residues in the CDR3. DNA for the CDR3: TGTGCCAGCAGTTTAGGGGACACAGATACGCAGTATTTT. Translated, it gives CASSLGDTDTQYF.

The CDR3: CASSIFPGGEQYF. The DNA for the CDR3 is TGTGCCAGTAGTATTTTCCCAGGGGGCGAGCAGTACTTC. The genes are TRBV19 and TRBJ2-7, with 7 positions matching TRBD1. V shed 3 bases, J shed 6 bases, and the junction held 5 bases outside the gene matches. Germline V CDR1 and CDR2: LNHDA, SQIVND (reference sequence). This CDR3 has 13 amino acids.

V is TRBV10-3 and J is TRBJ1-5; tentative D call: TRBD1 (5 bases). The CDR3 length is 15 residues. The germline CDR1 and CDR2 sequences are ENHRY and SYGVKD. The V gene lost 3 bases and the J gene lost 3 bases, with 12 bases spanning the gap. CDR3 DNA: TGTGCCATCAGTGACGGCGGGACGGTCAATCAGCCCCAGCATTTT. This codes for CAISDGGTVNQPQHF.

This rearrangement joins TRBV19 to TRBJ2-5; 10 bases agree with TRBD1. The CDR3 contains 15 residues. With V trimmed by 3 bases and J by 11 bases, 12 bases remained unmatched. Looked up from germline, CDR1 is LNHDA and CDR2 is SQIVND (reference sequence). CDR3 sequence (DNA): TGTGCCAGTAGTATCGCCCGGACAGGGGGGATCTCTCAGTACTTC. The encoded protein is CASSIARTGGISQYF.

The chain employs TRBV4-1 and TRBJ2-3; D gene unclear. The V end was cut by 3 bases, the J end by 2 bases, with 15 bases between. Per the germline V gene, CDR1 is MGHRA and CDR2 is YSYEKL. This CDR3 spans 16 amino acids. The CDR3 protein is CASSHSPAETTDTQYF. In nucleotides, the CDR3 is TGCGCCAGCAGCCACAGTCCTGCGGAAACCACAGATACGCAGTATTTT.

The rearrangement links TRBV29-1 to TRBJ2-2; 7 nucleotides match TRBD1. CDR1 and CDR2 (germline): SQVTM, ANQGSEA. This CDR3 is built from 13 residues. Trimming removed 6 bases from V and 3 bases from J; junction bases left unmatched: 4. CDR3 coding DNA: TGCAGCGTCACCGGGACAGACACCGGGGAGCTGTTTTTT. Translated, it gives CSVTGTDTGELFF.

The chain carries TRBV7-9 and TRBJ2-3; D is perhaps TRBD1 (5 bases). The CDR3 spans 15 residues. CDR1 and CDR2 from the germline V gene are SEHNR and FQNEAQ (reference sequence). V lost 5 bases and J 2 bases, leaving 14 bases between the germline ends. The CDR3 DNA reads as TGTGCCAGCAGCAAGAGGACAAGAACCACAGATACGCAGTATTTT. This encodes CASSKRTRTTDTQYF.

V gene TRBV7-3 combines with J gene TRBJ2-2; D unresolved. This CDR3 contains 13 residues. Germline assignment: CDR1 SGHTA and CDR2 FQGTGA. The V end lost 5 bases, the J end lost 7 bases, and 11 bases lay between the germline ends. CDR3 sequence: CASSAYLSGELFF. CDR3 nucleotides: TGTGCCAGCAGCGCCTATCTTAGCGGGGAGCTGTTTTTT.

The chain uses TRBV7-3 and TRBJ2-2; D not certain. V was trimmed by 2 bases and J by 6 bases, leaving 4 bases between them. From germline, CDR1 is SGHTA and CDR2 FQGTGA. This CDR3 has 12 amino acids. The CDR3 spells CASSLAPGELFF. The CDR3 DNA reads as TGTGCCAGCAGCTTAGCCCCCGGGGAGCTGTTTTTT.

V usage is TRBV2 and J usage is TRBJ2-7; 10 nucleotides align to TRBD1. CDR3 length: 16 residues. After removal of 4 bases from V and 6 bases from J, the junction contained 12 bases not matched to a gene. Germline CDR1 and CDR2: SNHLY and FYNNEI. This CDR3 reads CASSVPRDRGSGEQYF. The CDR3 bases are TGTGCCAGCAGTGTCCCCCGGGACAGGGGATCCGGCGAGCAGTACTTC. Combining the CDR3 with reference TRBV2 and TRBJ2-7 gives the whole variable domain EPEVTQTPSHQVTQMGQEVILRCVPISNHLYFYWYRQILGQKVEFLVSFYNNEISEKSEIFDDQFSVERPDGSNFTLKIRSTKLEDSAMYFCASSVPRDRGSGEQYFGPGTRLTVT.

The chain couples TRBV29-1 to TRBJ2-7; 7 bases align to TRBD2. Germline assignment: CDR1 SQVTM and CDR2 ANQGSEA. The CDR3 is made up of 14 amino acids. After removal of 2 bases from V and 2 bases from J, the junction contained 6 bases not matched to a gene. This chain's CDR3 is CSVESRGTTYEQYF. DNA of the CDR3: TGCAGCGTTGAATCTCGCGGGACTACCTACGAGCAGTACTTC.

The chain employs TRBV7-8 and TRBJ2-7; D may be TRBD2 (7 bases). There are 15 residues in the CDR3. The V and J ends lost 3 bases and 2 bases respectively, with 14 bases between them. Looked up from germline, CDR1 is SGHVS and CDR2 is FQNEAQ. The CDR3 bases are TGTGCCAGCAGCTTGAAGGGGGGGGTCGCCTACGAGCAGTACTTC. This encodes CASSLKGGVAYEQYF.

The chain employs TRBV5-1 and TRBJ2-3, with 8 bases that match TRBD2. The junction had 6 bases not matched to a gene; V was cut back by 0 bases and J by 3 bases. Germline CDR1 is SGHRS and CDR2 is YFSETQ. The CDR3 sequence is 16 residues long. CDR3: CASSLGWREETDTQYF. CDR3 DNA sequence: TGCGCCAGCAGCTTGGGTTGGCGGGAGGAAACAGATACGCAGTATTTT.

The chain links TRBV28 to TRBJ1-4, with D uncertain. The CDR3 runs 10 residues. Germline V gene data show CDR1 as MDHEN and CDR2 as SYDVKM. V dropped 5 bases and J dropped 7 bases, with 2 bases sitting between them. Here the CDR3 reads CASSREKLFF. The CDR3 DNA is TGTGCCAGCAGTCGTGAAAAACTGTTTTTT.

The V and J genes are TRBV7-2 and TRBJ2-3; 10 bases match TRBD2. The V and J ends lost 1 base and 7 bases, in that order; junction bases with no gene match: 5. CDR3 size: 15 residues. CDR1 is SGHTA and CDR2 is FQGNSA in the germline V gene. The CDR3 region is CASSLGAGGGNTQYF. The CDR3 region has the DNA TGTGCCAGCAGCTTAGGAGCGGGAGGGGGAAATACGCAGTATTTT.

This chain links TRBV5-4 with TRBJ2-5; no definite D call. The germline V gene has CDR1 SGHNT and CDR2 YYREEE (reference sequence). The CDR3 runs to 12 residues. Between the trimmed V and J ends, which lost 1 base and 14 bases, there was a span of 15 bases. DNA of the CDR3: TGTGCCAGCAGCTTGATAGACGGGCCTCCCTACTTC. It specifies CASSLIDGPPYF.